Listed below are T cell receptor beta chains from one sample, sequenced in a study of OX40 agonist ivuxolimab in advanced cancers. Libraries were prepared by immunoSEQ multiplex PCR; TCRdb keeps only in-frame clonotypes and omits some of them. The sample shows approximately 94,000 clones, approximately 80% of them seen only once. Sequenced material: CD4+ or CD8+ T cells sorted from blood, taken in a trial of the OX40 agonist ivuxolimab. These receptors all come from an adult with an advanced solid tumor such as melanoma, head and neck, liver or kidney cancer. CDR3s include the opening cysteine and the closing phenylalanine or tryptophan. The order of the fields is D gene, J gene, clone size, V gene, CDR3 DNA, CDR3 protein. D genes are given only for firm matches. Size tells how often a clone was seen (once, few, many) or the class of an expanded clone, and some rows leave it out.

NA TRBJ1-4 NA TRBV15 TGTGCCACCAGCAGAGACCGTGTTATTAATGAAAAACTGTTTTTT CATSRDRVINEKLFF
TRBD1 TRBJ2-5 NA TRBV18 TGTGCCAGCTCATCCCCGGGACAGCCAGAGACCCAGTACTTC CASSSPGQPETQYF
NA TRBJ1-2 NA TRBV28 TGTGCCAGCAGTTCGTATAACAGGGACGGCTACACCTTC CASSSYNRDGYTF
TRBD2 TRBJ2-3 once TRBV5-4 TGTGCCAGCAGCTTGCTTGCGGGGGGTCGGGATACGCAGTATTTT CASSLLAGGRDTQYF
TRBD1 TRBJ1-6 NA TRBV10-3 TGTGCCATCAGTGGACAGGGCTATAATTCACCCCTCCACTTT CAISGQGYNSPLHF
TRBD2 TRBJ2-6 NA TRBV5-4 TGTGCCAGCAGCCCCGGGGGGACTGGGGCCAACGTCCTGACTTTC CASSPGGTGANVLTF
TRBD2 TRBJ2-3 NA TRBV29-1 TGCAGCGCCGAAGGACTAGCGGGGACCCTGGGAGATACGCAGTATTTT CSAEGLAGTLGDTQYF
TRBD2 TRBJ2-2 NA TRBV10-2 TGCGCCAGCAGTGAGCAGAGCGGGGGGGCCGGGGAGCTGTTTTTT CASSEQSGGAGELFF
NA TRBJ1-3 few TRBV13 TGTGCCAGCAGCTCAGACCTAACTACAGGTTTTGGAAACACCATATATTTT CASSSDLTTGFGNTIYF
NA TRBJ1-3 NA TRBV6-5 TGTGCCAGCAGTCCATACTCGGGGTTTGGAAACACCATATATTTT CASSPYSGFGNTIYF
NA TRBJ1-5 NA TRBV7-2 TGTGCCAGCAGCTTAGACAGGGGCAATCAGCCCCAGCATTTT CASSLDRGNQPQHF
NA TRBJ2-1 once TRBV5-1 TGCGCCAGCAGCACCGACTCTTACAATGAGCAGTTCTTC CASSTDSYNEQFF
NA TRBJ2-3 NA TRBV4-3 TGCGCCAGCAGCCAAAATCTTCTAGCTAGCACAGATACGCAGTATTTT CASSQNLLASTDTQYF
NA TRBJ2-3 NA TRBV7-2 TGTGCCAGCAGCTTAGTTAGGGGAGGAGATACGCAGTATTTT CASSLVRGGDTQYF
NA TRBJ1-2 NA TRBV27 TGTGCCAGCAGTAGTTATAGGGTGGGGGCTGGTGGGTACACCTTC CASSSYRVGAGGYTF
NA TRBJ1-2 NA TRBV29-1 TGCAGCGGAAACCTAGGGGACTATGGCTACACCTTC CSGNLGDYGYTF
NA TRBJ1-3 NA TRBV5-6 TGTGCCAGCAGCTTGGGCCTCGGAGGGACTGGAAACACCATATATTTT CASSLGLGGTGNTIYF
NA TRBJ2-1 once TRBV7-3 TGTGCCAGCAGCTTACAGACAGGCGACAACCAGTTCTTC CASSLQTGDNQFF
TRBD1 TRBJ2-3 NA TRBV29-1 TGCAGCATAGGACAGGGGTTCGCGATAGATACGCAGTATTTT CSIGQGFAIDTQYF
NA TRBJ2-3 NA TRBV7-8 TGTGCCAGCAGCTTGAAAGATACGCAGTATTTT CASSLKDTQYF